This record concerns one T cell receptor (beta chain) sequence. This clone was seen at least ten times. No cognate antigen has been identified for it. Per-nucleotide qualities are absent, and no much larger clonotype sits a single base away. The source of the sample is a study of Ad26.COV2.S vaccination and SARS-CoV-2 variants listed by TCRdb under 2021. Describing the broader study: Donors in the vaccine arm were drawn from COV1001, a multicentre, randomized, double-blind, placebo-controlled phase I-IIa trial testing Ad26.COV2.S in healthy adults. Dosing of Ad26.COV2.S was intramuscular, at either 5x10^10 or 1x10^11 viral particles, delivered as one shot or as two shots spaced 56 days apart. TCRbeta repertoire sequencing served as the tool for gauging how specific and how broad the SARS-CoV-2-reactive T cell receptors were following Ad26.COV2.S vaccination. A total of 32 samples were included in the TCR-sequenced set, comprising roughly 19 Ad26.COV2.S vaccine recipients, 5 placebo recipients and 8 SARS-CoV-2 convalescent individuals. Participants in the trial were split at random into five groups of five each, receiving low-dose or high-dose Ad26.COV2.S once or twice, or else placebo on both occasions. Investigators remained blinded to trial group allocation during experiments and outcome assessment. What the authors observed across the whole study: The authors noted that total T cell responses may have been underestimated by the TCR breadth and depth analyses. Compared with placebo recipients, Ad26.COV2.S recipients showed higher spike-specific TCR breadth (P = 0.0014). The study was not powered for comparison of responses between vaccine doses or regimens. Comparable non-spike TCR breadth was observed between vaccine and placebo recipients, consistent with only spike being contained in the vaccine. After vaccination, spike-specific CD8+ and CD4+ T cell responses were reported to show substantial breadth.

V is shortened by 1 base, J by 1 base, and the region joining them spans 10 bases. Taken from the germline V gene (reference sequence), the CDR1 and CDR2 loops are SEHNR and FQNEAQ. From cysteine to phenylalanine, the CDR3 is 15 amino acids long. Only CDR3 DNA remains: 45 bases, in frame from the first base. The immunoSEQ Assay was used to sequence TCRbeta CDR3 regions. After extraction, genomic DNA underwent amplification by bias-controlled multiplex PCR, followed by high-throughput sequencing. For the original study's pipeline: Collapsing and filtering of sequences were performed to quantify the absolute abundance of each unique TCRbeta CDR3 region. T cell fraction was estimated by normalizing TCRbeta template counts to usable DNA, which was measured by amplifying reference genes present in all nucleated cells. Repertoire TCRs were annotated as SARS-CoV-2-specific when V gene, CDR3 amino acid sequence and J gene were exactly matched to a known reactive TCR set. The reference SARS-CoV-2 TCR set came from MIRA and was filtered for enrichment in COVID-19-positive ImmuneCODE repertoires, removing public or cross-reactive TCRs. Drawing on the MIRA antigens, annotated TCRs were analysed further at the level of specific ORF or position within ORF. Breadth was defined as the number of annotated unique rearrangements divided by the total number of unique productive rearrangements, and depth was defined as the summed frequency of the annotated unique rearrangements. Two-sided Wilcoxon rank-sum tests were applied when comparing TCR breadth between groups. TCRdb re-hosts the immuneACCESS table, in-frame sequences only. Its copies lack some clones; in the studies checked, an unresolved V gene accounts for under half of them, and the cause for the rest is not known. V, J and clone size are those of that table, while D and trimming were read from the DNA. For this sample there are some 340,000 clones; roughly 86% appear just once. The top ten clones comprise approximately 2% of the sample.

Interpreted using the paper, the treatment or condition label stands for: around 19 received Ad26.COV2.S at low or high dose, single or two shots; roughly five received placebo; per-sample allocation not given. Repertoires of vaccine and placebo recipients were sequenced from samples collected on day 63 after the first injection. In Cohort 1b, 25 to 30 adults aged 18-55 years were enrolled at a single site in Boston, USA, between 29 July and 7 August 2020. Ad26.COV2.S was a replication-incompetent adenovirus type 26 vector that expressed a prefusion-stabilized SARS-CoV-2 spike protein derived from the original Wuhan strain.

The chain is made from TRBV7-9 and TRBJ1-2; 6 matching bases give a weak D call of TRBD1. This clonotype was sampled from a person between 18 and 59 years old who received the Ad26.COV2.S COVID-19 vaccine or a placebo. Sequenced here: peripheral blood, sampled in a trial of Ad26.COV2.S vaccine versus placebo. The base sequence is TGTGCCAGCAGCTTAGGACAGGACCTTAACTATGGCTACACCTTC. This yields the protein CASSLGQDLNYGYTF.